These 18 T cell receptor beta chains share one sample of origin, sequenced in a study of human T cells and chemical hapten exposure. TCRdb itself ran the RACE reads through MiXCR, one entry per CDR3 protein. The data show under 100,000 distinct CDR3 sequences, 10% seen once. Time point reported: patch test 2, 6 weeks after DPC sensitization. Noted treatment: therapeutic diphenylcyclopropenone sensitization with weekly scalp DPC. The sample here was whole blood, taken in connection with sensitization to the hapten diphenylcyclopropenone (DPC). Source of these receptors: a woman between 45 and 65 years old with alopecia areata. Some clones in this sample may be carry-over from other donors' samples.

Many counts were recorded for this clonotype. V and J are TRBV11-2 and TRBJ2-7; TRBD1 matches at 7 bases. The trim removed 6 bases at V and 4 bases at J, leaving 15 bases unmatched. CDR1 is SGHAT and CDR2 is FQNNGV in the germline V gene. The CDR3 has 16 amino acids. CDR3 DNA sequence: TGTGCCAGCAGACCACTCCGGGACAGCTACGGATACGAGCAGTACTTC. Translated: CASRPLRDSYGYEQYF.

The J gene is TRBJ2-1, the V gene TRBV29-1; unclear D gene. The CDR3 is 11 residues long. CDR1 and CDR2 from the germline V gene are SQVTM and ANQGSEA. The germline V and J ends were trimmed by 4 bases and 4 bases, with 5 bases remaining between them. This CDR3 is CSVAFYNEQFF. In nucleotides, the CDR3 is TGCAGCGTTGCCTTTTACAATGAGCAGTTCTTC.

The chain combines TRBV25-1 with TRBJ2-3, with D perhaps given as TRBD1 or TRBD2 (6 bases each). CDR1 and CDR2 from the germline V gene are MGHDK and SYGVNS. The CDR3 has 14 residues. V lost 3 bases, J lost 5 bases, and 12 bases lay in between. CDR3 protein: CASSDVGGRDTQYF. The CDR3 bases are TGTGCCAGCAGTGATGTTGGGGGGCGAGATACGCAGTATTTT.

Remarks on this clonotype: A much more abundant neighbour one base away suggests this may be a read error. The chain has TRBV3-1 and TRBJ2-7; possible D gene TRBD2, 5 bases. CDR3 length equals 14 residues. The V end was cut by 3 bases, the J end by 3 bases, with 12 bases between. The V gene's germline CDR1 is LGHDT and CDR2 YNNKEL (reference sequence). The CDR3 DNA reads TGTGCCAGCAGCCACGGTAGCGATGTCTACGAGCAGTACTTC. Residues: CASSHGSDVYEQYF.

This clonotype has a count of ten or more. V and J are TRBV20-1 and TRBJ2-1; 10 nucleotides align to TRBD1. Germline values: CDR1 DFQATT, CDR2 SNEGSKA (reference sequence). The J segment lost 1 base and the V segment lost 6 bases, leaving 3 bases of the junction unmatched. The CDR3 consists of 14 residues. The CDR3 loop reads CSAPGQGSYNEQFF. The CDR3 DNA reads TGCAGTGCACCGGGACAGGGGTCCTACAATGAGCAGTTCTTC.

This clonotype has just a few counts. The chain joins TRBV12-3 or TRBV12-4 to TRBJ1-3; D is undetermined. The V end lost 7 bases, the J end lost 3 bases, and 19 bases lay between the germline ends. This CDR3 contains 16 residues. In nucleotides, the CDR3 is TGTGCCAGCAATCATCCCGAACGGGGAAATGGAAACACCATATATTTT. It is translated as CASNHPERGNGNTIYF.

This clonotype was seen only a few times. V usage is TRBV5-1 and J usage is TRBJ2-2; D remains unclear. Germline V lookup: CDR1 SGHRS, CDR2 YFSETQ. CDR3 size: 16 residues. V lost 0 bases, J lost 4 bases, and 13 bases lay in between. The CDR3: CASSLERNLGTGELFF. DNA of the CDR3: TGCGCCAGCAGCTTGGAACGGAATTTGGGCACCGGGGAGCTGTTTTTT. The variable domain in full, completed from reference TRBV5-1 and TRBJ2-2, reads KAGVTQTPRYLIKTRGQQVTLSCSPISGHRSVSWYQQTPGQGLQFLFEYFSETQRNKGNFPGRFSGRQFSNSRSEMNVSTLELGDSALYLCASSLERNLGTGELFFGEGSRLTVL.

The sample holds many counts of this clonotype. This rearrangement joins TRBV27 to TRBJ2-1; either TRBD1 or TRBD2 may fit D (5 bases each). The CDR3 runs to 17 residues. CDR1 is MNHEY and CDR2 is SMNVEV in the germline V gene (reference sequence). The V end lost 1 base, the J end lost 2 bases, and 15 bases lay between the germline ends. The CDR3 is CASSLLGLGVAYNEQFF. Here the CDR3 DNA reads TGTGCCAGCAGTTTATTAGGATTGGGGGTGGCCTACAATGAGCAGTTCTTC.

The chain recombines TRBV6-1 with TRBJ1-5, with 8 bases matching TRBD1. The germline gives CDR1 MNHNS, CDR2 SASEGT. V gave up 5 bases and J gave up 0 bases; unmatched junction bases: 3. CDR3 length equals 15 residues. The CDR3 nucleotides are TGTGCCAGCAGTACGGACAGGGCTAGCAATCAGCCCCAGCATTTT. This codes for CASSTDRASNQPQHF.

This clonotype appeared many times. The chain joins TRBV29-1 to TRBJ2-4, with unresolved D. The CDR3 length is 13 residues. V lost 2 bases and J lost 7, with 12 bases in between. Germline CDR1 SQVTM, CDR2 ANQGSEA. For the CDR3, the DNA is TGCAGCGTTGAATATGTTAAGGACAACATTCAGTACTTC. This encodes CSVEYVKDNIQYF.

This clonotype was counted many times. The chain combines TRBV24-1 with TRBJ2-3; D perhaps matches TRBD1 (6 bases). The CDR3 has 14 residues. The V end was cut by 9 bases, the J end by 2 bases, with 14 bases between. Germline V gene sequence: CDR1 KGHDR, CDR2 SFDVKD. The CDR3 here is CATARGEATDTQYF. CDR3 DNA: TGTGCCACCGCCAGGGGTGAGGCCACAGATACGCAGTATTTT.

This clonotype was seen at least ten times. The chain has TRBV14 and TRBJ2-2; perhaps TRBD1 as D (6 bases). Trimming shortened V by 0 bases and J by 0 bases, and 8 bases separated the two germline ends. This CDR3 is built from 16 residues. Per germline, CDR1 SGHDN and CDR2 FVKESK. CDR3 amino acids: CASSQDWTANTGELFF. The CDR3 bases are TGTGCCAGCAGCCAAGATTGGACAGCGAACACCGGGGAGCTGTTTTTT.

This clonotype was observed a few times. The CDR3, as DNA: TGTGCCACCAGCAGAGAGGGGCGCGACCCCCTGTTTTTT. This encodes CATSREGRDPLFF. The rearrangement joins TRBV15 to TRBJ2-2, with D perhaps matching TRBD1 (5 bases). The CDR3 is made up of 13 amino acids. The V gene's germline CDR1 is LNHNV and CDR2 YYDKDF (reference sequence). The V end lost 0 bases, the J end lost 14 bases, and 13 bases lay between the germline ends.

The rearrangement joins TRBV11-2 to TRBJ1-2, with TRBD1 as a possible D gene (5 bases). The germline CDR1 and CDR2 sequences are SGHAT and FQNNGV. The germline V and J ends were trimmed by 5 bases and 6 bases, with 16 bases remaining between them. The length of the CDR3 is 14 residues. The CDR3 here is CASSRVTGGDGYTF. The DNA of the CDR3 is TGTGCCAGCAGCCGTGTGACGGGGGGTGATGGCTACACCTTC.

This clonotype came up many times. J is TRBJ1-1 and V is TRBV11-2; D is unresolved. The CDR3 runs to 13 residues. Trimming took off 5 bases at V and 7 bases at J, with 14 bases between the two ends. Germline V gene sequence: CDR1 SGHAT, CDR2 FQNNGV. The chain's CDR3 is CASSLGNMGEAFF. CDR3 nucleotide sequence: TGTGCCAGCAGCCTTGGAAACATGGGTGAAGCTTTCTTT.

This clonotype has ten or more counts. CDR3 sequence reads: CASSQELNVRLPLLGQYF. In DNA form, the CDR3 reads TGCGCCAGCAGCCAAGAGCTCAACGTTCGACTCCCGTTATTAGGGCAGTACTTC. The V and J genes are TRBV4-1 and TRBJ2-7; D remains ambiguous. This CDR3 contains 18 residues. Trimming stripped 0 bases from V and 9 bases from J, with 27 bases between. Germline V gives CDR1 MGHRA, CDR2 YSYEKL.

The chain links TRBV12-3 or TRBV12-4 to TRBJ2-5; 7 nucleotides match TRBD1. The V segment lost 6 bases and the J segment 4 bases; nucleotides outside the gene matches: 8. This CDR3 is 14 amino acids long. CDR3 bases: TGTGCCAGCAGGGGGACAGCCGAATCAGAGACCCAGTACTTC. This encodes CASRGTAESETQYF.

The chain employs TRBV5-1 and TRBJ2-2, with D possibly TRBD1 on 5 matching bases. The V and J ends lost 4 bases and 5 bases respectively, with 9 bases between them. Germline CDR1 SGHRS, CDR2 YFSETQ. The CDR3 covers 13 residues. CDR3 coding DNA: TGCGCCAGCAGCAGGGGCACTACCGGGGAGCTGTTTTTT. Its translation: CASSRGTTGELFF. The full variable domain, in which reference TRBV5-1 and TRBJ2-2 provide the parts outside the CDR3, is KAGVTQTPRYLIKTRGQQVTLSCSPISGHRSVSWYQQTPGQGLQFLFEYFSETQRNKGNFPGRFSGRQFSNSRSEMNVSTLELGDSALYLCASSRGTTGELFFGEGSRLTVL.